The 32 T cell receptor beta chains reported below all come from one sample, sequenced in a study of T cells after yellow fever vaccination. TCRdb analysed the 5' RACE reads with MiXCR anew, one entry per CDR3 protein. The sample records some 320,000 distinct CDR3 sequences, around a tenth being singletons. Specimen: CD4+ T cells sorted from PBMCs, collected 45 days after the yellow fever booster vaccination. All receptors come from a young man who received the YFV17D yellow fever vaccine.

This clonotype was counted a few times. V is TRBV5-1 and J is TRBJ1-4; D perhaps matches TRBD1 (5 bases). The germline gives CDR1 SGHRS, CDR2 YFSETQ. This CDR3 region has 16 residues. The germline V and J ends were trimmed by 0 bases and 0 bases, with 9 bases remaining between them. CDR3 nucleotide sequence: TGCGCCAGCAGCTTGGCCCCGACAGCAACTAATGAAAAACTGTTTTTT. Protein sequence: CASSLAPTATNEKLFF. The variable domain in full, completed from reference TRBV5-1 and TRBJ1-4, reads KAGVTQTPRYLIKTRGQQVTLSCSPISGHRSVSWYQQTPGQGLQFLFEYFSETQRNKGNFPGRFSGRQFSNSRSEMNVSTLELGDSALYLCASSLAPTATNEKLFFGSGTQLSVL.

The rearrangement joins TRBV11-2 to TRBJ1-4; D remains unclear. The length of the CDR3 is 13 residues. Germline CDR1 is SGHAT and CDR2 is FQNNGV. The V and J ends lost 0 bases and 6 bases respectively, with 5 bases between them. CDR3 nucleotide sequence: TGTGCCAGCAGCTTAGATTCGTATGAAAAACTGTTTTTT. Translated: CASSLDSYEKLFF.

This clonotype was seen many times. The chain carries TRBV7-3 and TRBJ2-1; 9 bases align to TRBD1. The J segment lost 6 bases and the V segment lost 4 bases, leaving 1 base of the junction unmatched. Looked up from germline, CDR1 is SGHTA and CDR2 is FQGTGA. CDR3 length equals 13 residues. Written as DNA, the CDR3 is TGTGCCAGCAGCTGGGGACAGGGCAATGAGCAGTTCTTC. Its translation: CASSWGQGNEQFF. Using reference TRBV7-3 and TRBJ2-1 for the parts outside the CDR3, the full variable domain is GAGVSQTPSNKVTEKGKYVELRCDPISGHTALYWYRQSLGQGPEFLIYFQGTGAADDSGLPNDRFFAVRPEGSVSTLKIQRTERGDSAVYLCASSWGQGNEQFFGPGTRLTVL.

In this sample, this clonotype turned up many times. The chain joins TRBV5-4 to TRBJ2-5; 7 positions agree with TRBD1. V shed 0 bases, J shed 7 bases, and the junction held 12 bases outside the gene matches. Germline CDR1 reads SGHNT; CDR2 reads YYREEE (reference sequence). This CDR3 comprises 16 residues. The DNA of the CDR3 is TGTGCCAGCAGCTTGGAGGGGGCAGGGGGAGAAGCGACCCAGTACTTC. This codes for CASSLEGAGGEATQYF.

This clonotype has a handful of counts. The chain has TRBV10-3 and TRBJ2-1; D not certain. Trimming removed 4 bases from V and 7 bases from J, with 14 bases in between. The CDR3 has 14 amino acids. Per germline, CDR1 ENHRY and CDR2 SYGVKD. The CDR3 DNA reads TGTGCCATCAGTGCAGAGCTATTCGGGAATGAGCAGTTCTTC. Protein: CAISAELFGNEQFF.

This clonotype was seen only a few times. The CDR3 is CASSSRVETQYF. CDR3 DNA: TGTGCCAGTAGTTCAAGAGTGGAGACCCAGTACTTC. The V gene is TRBV19, the J gene TRBJ2-5; D remains ambiguous. The germline V and J ends were trimmed by 5 bases and 5 bases, with 9 bases remaining between them. Germline loops: CDR1 LNHDA, CDR2 SQIVND (reference sequence). The CDR3 runs 12 residues.

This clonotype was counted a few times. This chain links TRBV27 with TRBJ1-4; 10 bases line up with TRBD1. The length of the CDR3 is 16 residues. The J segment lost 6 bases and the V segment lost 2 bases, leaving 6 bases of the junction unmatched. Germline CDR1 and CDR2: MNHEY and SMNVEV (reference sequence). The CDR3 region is CASSLTDRGGDEKLFF. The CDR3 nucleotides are TGTGCCAGCAGTTTAACGGACAGGGGGGGCGATGAAAAACTGTTTTTT.

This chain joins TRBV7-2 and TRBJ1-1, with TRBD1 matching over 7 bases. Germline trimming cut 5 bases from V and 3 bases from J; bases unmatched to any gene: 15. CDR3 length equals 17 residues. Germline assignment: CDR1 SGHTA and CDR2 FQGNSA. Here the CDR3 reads CASSISSGGGAYTEAFF. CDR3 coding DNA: TGTGCCAGCAGCATTTCGTCGGGAGGGGGCGCATACACTGAAGCTTTCTTT.

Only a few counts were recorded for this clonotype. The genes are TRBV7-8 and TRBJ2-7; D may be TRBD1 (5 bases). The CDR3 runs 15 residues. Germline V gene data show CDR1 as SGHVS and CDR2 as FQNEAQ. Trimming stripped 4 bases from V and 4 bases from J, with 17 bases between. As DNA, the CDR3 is TGTGCCAGCAGCTCCCCGACAGTCCGCCCTTACGAGCAGTACTTC. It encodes CASSSPTVRPYEQYF.

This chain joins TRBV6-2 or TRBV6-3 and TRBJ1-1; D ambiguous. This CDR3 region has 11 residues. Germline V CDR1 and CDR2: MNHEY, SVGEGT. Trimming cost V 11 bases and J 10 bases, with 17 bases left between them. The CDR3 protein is CAAQLGYVAFF. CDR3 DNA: TGTGCCGCCCAGCTGGGATACGTAGCTTTCTTT.

The CDR3 is CASSYSELHGYTF. The CDR3 nucleotides read TGTGCCAGCAGTTACTCGGAGCTACATGGCTACACCTTC. The chain is built from TRBV6-5 and TRBJ1-2; D is undetermined. The CDR3 totals 13 residues. V was clipped by 0 bases and J by 6 bases, with 8 bases between them. CDR1 is MNHEY and CDR2 is SVGAGI in the germline V gene.

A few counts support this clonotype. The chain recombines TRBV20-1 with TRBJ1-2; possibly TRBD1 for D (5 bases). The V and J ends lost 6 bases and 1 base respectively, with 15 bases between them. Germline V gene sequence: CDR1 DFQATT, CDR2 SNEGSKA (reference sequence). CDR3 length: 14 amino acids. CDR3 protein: CSAVGDSRNYGYTF. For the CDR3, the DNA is TGCAGTGCCGTCGGTGACAGTCGTAACTATGGCTACACCTTC.

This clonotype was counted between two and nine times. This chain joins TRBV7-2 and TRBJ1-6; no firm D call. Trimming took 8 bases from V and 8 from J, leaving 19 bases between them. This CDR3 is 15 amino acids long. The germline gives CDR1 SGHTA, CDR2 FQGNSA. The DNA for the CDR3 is TGTGCCAGCCAGGCCCGGGGTGTCACGGATTCACCCCTCCACTTT. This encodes CASQARGVTDSPLHF.

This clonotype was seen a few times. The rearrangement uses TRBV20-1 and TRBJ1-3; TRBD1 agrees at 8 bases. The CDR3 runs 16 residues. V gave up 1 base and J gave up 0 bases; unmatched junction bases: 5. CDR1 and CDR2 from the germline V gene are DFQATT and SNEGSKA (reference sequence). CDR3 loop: CSARVTGQGSGNTIYF. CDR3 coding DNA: TGCAGTGCTAGAGTTACAGGACAGGGCTCTGGAAACACCATATATTTT.

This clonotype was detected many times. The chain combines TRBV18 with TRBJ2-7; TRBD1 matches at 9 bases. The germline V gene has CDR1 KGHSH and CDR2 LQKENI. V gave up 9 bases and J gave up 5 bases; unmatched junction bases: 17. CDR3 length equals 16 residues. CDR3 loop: CASTAPQGTGSDEQYF. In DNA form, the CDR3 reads TGTGCCAGTACAGCCCCTCAAGGGACAGGGTCCGACGAGCAGTACTTC.

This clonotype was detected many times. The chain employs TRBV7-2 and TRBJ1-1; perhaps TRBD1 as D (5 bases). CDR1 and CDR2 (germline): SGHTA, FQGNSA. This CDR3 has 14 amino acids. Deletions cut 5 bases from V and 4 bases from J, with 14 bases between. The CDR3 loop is CASSTRGAPTEAFF. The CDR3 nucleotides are TGTGCCAGCAGCACTCGGGGCGCCCCCACTGAAGCTTTCTTT.

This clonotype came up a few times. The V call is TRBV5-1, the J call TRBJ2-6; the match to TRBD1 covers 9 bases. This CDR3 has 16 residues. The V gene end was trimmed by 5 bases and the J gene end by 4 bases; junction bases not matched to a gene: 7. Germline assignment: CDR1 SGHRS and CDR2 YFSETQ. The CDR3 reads CASRSGQGSGANVLTF. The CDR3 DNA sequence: TGCGCCAGCAGATCAGGACAGGGGTCCGGGGCCAACGTCCTGACTTTC.

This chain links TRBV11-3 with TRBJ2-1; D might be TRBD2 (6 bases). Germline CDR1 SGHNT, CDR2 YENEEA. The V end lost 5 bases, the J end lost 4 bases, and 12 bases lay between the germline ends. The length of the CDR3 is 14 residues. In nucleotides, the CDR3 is TGTGCCAGCAGCCGCGGGGCAGGATACAATGAGCAGTTCTTC. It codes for CASSRGAGYNEQFF.

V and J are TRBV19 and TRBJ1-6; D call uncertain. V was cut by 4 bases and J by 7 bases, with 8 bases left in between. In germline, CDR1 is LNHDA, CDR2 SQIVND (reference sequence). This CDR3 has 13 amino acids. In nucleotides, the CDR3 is TGTGCCAGTAGTAAGAGGGCGAATTCACCCCTCCACTTT. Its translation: CASSKRANSPLHF.

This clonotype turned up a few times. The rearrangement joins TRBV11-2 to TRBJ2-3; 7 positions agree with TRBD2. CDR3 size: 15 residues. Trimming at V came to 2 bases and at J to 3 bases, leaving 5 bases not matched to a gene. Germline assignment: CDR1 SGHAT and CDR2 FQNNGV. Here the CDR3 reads CASSLMGGLTDTQYF. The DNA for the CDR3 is TGTGCCAGCAGCTTAATGGGGGGGTTAACAGATACGCAGTATTTT.

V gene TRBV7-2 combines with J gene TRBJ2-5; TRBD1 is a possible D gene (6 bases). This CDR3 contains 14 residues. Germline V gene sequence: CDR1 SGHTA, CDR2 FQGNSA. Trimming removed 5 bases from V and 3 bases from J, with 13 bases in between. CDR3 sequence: CASSPAGAKETQYF. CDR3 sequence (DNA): TGTGCCAGCAGCCCGGCAGGGGCGAAAGAGACCCAGTACTTC.

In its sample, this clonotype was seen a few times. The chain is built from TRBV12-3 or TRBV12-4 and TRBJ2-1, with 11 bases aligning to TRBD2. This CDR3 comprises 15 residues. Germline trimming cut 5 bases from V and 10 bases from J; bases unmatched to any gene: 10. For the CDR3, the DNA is TGTGCCAGCAGTCGCGGACTAGCGGGCGTTGGGGAGCAGTTCTTC. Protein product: CASSRGLAGVGEQFF.

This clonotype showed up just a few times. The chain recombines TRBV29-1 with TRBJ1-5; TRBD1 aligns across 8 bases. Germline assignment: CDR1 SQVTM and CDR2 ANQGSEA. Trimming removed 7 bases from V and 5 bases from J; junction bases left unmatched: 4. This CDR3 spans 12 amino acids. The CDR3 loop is CSAGQGHQPQHF. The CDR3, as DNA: TGCAGCGCAGGACAGGGACATCAGCCCCAGCATTTT.

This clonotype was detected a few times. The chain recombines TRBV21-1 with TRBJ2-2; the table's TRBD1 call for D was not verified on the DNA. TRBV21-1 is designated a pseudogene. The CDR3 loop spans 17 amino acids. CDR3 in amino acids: CASSTPWTGVNTGELFF. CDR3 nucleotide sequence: TGTGCCAGCAGCACGCCCTGGACAGGGGTGAACACCGGGGAGCTGTTTTTT.

The CDR3 bases are TGTGCCAGCAGCATTGGAGGGACGGAGTCAAGCTCCTACGAGCAGTACGTC. Translated: CASSIGGTESSSYEQYV. The rearrangement uses TRBV21-1 and TRBJ2-7; the DNA was not used to check the table's D call, TRBD2. TRBV21-1 is deemed a pseudogene. The length of the CDR3 is 17 residues.

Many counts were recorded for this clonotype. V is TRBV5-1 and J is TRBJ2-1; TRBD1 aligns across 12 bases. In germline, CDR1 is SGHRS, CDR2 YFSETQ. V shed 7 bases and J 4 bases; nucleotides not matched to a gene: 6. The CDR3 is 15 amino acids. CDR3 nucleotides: TGCGCCAGCGGACCGGGACAGGGGGCGTACAATGAGCAGTTCTTC. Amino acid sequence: CASGPGQGAYNEQFF.

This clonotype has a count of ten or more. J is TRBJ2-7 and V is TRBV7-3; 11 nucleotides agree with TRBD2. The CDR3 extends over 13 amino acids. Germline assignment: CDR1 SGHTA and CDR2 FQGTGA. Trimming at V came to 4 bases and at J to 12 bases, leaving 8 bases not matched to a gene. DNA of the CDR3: TGTGCCAGCAGCTCCGGGACTAGCGGCCAAAGGTACTTC. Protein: CASSSGTSGQRYF.

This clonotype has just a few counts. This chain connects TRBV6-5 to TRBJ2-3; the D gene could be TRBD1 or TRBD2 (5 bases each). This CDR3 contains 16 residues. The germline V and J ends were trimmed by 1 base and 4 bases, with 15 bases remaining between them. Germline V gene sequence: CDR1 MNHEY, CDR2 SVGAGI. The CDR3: CASSYLAHGASDTQYF. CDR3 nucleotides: TGTGCCAGCAGTTACTTAGCGCATGGGGCCTCAGATACGCAGTATTTT.

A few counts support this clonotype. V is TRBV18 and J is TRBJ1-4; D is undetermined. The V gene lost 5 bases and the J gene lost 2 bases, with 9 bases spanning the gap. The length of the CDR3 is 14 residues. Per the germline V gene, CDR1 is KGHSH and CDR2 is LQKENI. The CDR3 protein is CASSKTATNEKLFF. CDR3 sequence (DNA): TGTGCCAGCTCAAAGACGGCTACTAATGAAAAACTGTTTTTT.

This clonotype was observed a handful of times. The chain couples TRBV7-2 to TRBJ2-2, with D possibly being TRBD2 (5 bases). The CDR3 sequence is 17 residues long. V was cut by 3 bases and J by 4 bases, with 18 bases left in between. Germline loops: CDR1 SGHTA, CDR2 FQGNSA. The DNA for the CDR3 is TGTGCCAGCAGCTTGGGTCGGGAAAGGGTTGGCACCGGGGAGCTGTTTTTT. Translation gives CASSLGRERVGTGELFF. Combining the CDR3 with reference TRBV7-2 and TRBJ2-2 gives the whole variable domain GAGVSQSPSNKVTEKGKDVELRCDPISGHTALYWYRQSLGQGLEFLIYFQGNSAPDKSGLPSDRFSAERTGGSVSTLTIQRTQQEDSAVYLCASSLGRERVGTGELFFGEGSRLTVL.

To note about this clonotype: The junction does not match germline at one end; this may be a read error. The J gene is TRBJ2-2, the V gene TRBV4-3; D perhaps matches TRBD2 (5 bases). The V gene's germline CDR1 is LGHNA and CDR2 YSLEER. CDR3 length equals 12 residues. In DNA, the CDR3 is TGCGCCAGCAGCCGCGAAACCGGGGTGCTGTTTTTT. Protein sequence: CASSRETGVLFF.

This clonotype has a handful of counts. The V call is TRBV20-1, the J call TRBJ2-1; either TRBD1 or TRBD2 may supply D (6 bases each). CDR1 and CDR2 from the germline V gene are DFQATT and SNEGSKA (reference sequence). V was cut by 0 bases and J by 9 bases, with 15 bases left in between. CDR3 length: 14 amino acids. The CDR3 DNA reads TGCAGTGCTAGAGATCGGGGGCCGACAATTGAGCAGTTCTTC. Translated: CSARDRGPTIEQFF.